Listed here are 5 T cell receptor beta chains from one sample, sequenced in a study of T cell responses to AZD1222 COVID-19 vaccine. Clones were sequenced by immunoSEQ multiplex PCR, and TCRdb holds only the in-frame ones, with some missing. Seen here are roughly 58,000 clones, roughly 89% observed once, and the top ten hold about 5.9%. The specimen comprised peripheral blood, sampled 28 days after the second AZD1222 dose. These receptor sequences come from an adult who received the AZD1222 COVID-19 vaccine.

The genes are TRBV5-8 and TRBJ1-1; 9 bases align to TRBD1. From germline, CDR1 is SGHTS and CDR2 YDEGEE. V lost 2 bases to trimming and J lost 10 bases; unmatched junction nucleotides: 9. There are 14 residues in the CDR3. The CDR3 is CASSFRDRAGGAFF. The CDR3 DNA reads TGTGCCAGCAGCTTCCGGGACAGGGCGGGGGGAGCTTTCTTT.

The chain combines TRBV12-3 or TRBV12-4 with TRBJ2-7; no reliable D call. The CDR3 runs to 11 residues. Trimming pared 1 base from V and 6 bases from J, leaving 4 bases between. CDR3 loop: CASSLEVEQYF. The CDR3 nucleotides are TGTGCCAGCAGTTTAGAAGTCGAGCAGTACTTC.

V usage is TRBV5-4 and J usage is TRBJ1-6; D gene ambiguous. Per germline, CDR1 SGHNT and CDR2 YYREEE (reference sequence). CDR3 size: 12 residues. Deletions cut 0 bases from V and 12 bases from J, with 7 bases between. CDR3 nucleotide sequence: TGTGCCAGCAGCTTGGCTGGCATACCCCTCCACTTT. Translated: CASSLAGIPLHF.

The rearrangement joins TRBV27 to TRBJ2-6, with D unresolved. Between the trimmed V and J ends, which lost 6 bases and 1 base, there was a span of 19 bases. CDR1 and CDR2 from the germline V gene are MNHEY and SMNVEV (reference sequence). CDR3 length equals 18 residues. The CDR3 loop is CASRSAKVWDSGANVLTF. Here the CDR3 DNA reads TGTGCCAGCAGGTCAGCTAAGGTATGGGATTCTGGGGCCAACGTCCTGACTTTC.

This clone has just one count. The chain combines TRBV6-5 with TRBJ1-1; D remains ambiguous. CDR1 is MNHEY, CDR2 SVGAGI, per germline. This CDR3 is built from 12 residues. Deletions cut 2 bases from V and 8 bases from J, with 9 bases between. Written as DNA, the CDR3 is TGTGCCAGCAGTTACAGCGGTGCCGAAGCTTTCTTT. Amino acids: CASSYSGAEAFF.